The 17 T cell receptor beta chains reported below all come from one sample, sequenced in a study of T-cell reconstitution after alpha-beta-depleted transplantation in children. Preparation of the TCRbeta library used unique molecular identifiers. Each CDR3 protein gets one entry after TCRdb re-called the PCR reads with MiXCR. This sample has approximately 1,000,000 distinct CDR3 sequences; about 29% occur once, and the top ten carry 28%. This specimen consisted of PBMCs, mostly from graft donor cells, obtained 360 days after TCRalphabeta/CD19-depleted stem cell transplant. All receptors come from a boy in the first two years of life who had a stem cell transplant for SCID, so the T cells may come from the graft donor.

V usage is TRBV20-1 and J usage is TRBJ2-5; TRBD2 aligns across 12 bases. The ends lost 3 bases at V and 6 bases at J; junction bases unmatched: 11. Germline assignment: CDR1 DFQATT and CDR2 SNEGSKA (reference sequence). This CDR3 contains 16 residues. CDR3 in DNA: TGCAGTGCTAGGGGCATATTGGGACTAGCGGGCAAGACCCAGTACTTC. Protein: CSARGILGLAGKTQYF.

This clonotype was observed a few times. The V call is TRBV20-1, the J call TRBJ2-1; D might be TRBD2 (6 bases). The CDR3 is 17 amino acids. Germline V lookup: CDR1 DFQATT, CDR2 SNEGSKA (reference sequence). Trimming removed 0 bases from V and 8 bases from J, with 23 bases in between. CDR3 sequence (DNA): TGCAGTGCTAGAGATCGGGCTTCTAGCGAGGTTGGGTATGAGCAGTTCTTC. This translates into CSARDRASSEVGYEQFF.

V is TRBV28 and J is TRBJ2-3, with D uncertain. This CDR3 has 15 amino acids. Trimming removed 3 bases at V and 2 bases at J, with 12 bases between. Per the germline V gene, CDR1 is MDHEN and CDR2 is SYDVKM. The CDR3 region has the DNA TGTGCCAGCAGTTTTACAGACCCCGTCACAGATACGCAGTATTTT. Amino acid sequence: CASSFTDPVTDTQYF.

The gene calls are TRBV4-3 and TRBJ1-2; 12 nucleotides agree with TRBD1. This CDR3 region has 15 residues. Trimming at V came to 3 bases and at J to 3 bases, leaving 2 bases not matched to a gene. From germline, CDR1 is LGHNA and CDR2 YSLEER. In DNA form, the CDR3 reads TGCGCCAGCAGCCATGGGACAGGGGGCCACTATGGCTACACCTTC. It translates to CASSHGTGGHYGYTF.

A few counts support this clonotype. The chain is built from TRBV29-1 and TRBJ2-5; perhaps TRBD2 as D (7 bases). V lost 6 bases, J lost 7 bases, and 18 bases lay in between. The CDR3 length is 13 residues. The germline V gene has CDR1 SQVTM and CDR2 ANQGSEA. This CDR3 is CSVLRGGKGTQYF. The CDR3 DNA is TGCAGCGTGCTCAGGGGAGGGAAGGGGACCCAGTACTTC.

This clonotype was observed a few times. The chain links TRBV7-8 to TRBJ2-7; TRBD2 is a possible D gene (7 bases). The CDR3 runs 13 residues. CDR1 and CDR2 from the germline V gene are SGHVS and FQNEAQ. Trimming took 4 bases from V and 6 from J, leaving 13 bases between them. The CDR3 nucleotides read TGTGCCAGCAGCTGGGGGGGGCCGGGCGAGCAGTACTTC. It translates to CASSWGGPGEQYF.

The table lists this clonotype with a few counts. The chain joins TRBV29-1 to TRBJ2-5, with D unclear. The CDR3 loop spans 13 amino acids. V lost 1 base, J lost 1 base, and 7 bases lay in between. CDR1 SQVTM and CDR2 ANQGSEA come from the germline V gene. This CDR3 reads CSVEGYVQETQYF. CDR3 DNA: TGCAGCGTTGAAGGCTATGTCCAAGAGACCCAGTACTTC.

J is TRBJ2-4 and V is TRBV2, with 7 bases lining up with TRBD1. The CDR3 sequence is 14 residues long. Trimming cost V 6 bases and J 1 base; bases outside gene matches: 3. Germline CDR1 is SNHLY and CDR2 is FYNNEI. CDR3 in amino acids: CASRWGQAKNIQYF. CDR3 in DNA: TGTGCCAGCAGGTGGGGACAGGCCAAAAACATTCAGTACTTC.

This clonotype was seen a handful of times. The V call is TRBV9, the J call TRBJ1-2, with unresolved D. Germline loops: CDR1 SGDLS, CDR2 YYNGEE. Trimming pared 0 bases from V and 3 bases from J, leaving 9 bases between. The CDR3 length is 14 residues. CDR3 nucleotides: TGTGCCAGCAGCGTAGGACCGGGATACTATGGCTACACCTTC. Translated: CASSVGPGYYGYTF.

The chain combines TRBV20-1 with TRBJ2-5, with D unresolved. The CDR3 extends over 13 amino acids. Trimming shortened V by 5 bases and J by 3 bases, and 13 bases separated the two germline ends. Germline lookup yields CDR1 DFQATT and CDR2 SNEGSKA (reference sequence). This chain's CDR3 is CSAEKGSKETQYF. CDR3 DNA sequence: TGCAGTGCTGAGAAAGGTTCTAAAGAGACCCAGTACTTC.

V usage is TRBV28 and J usage is TRBJ1-1; possibly TRBD1 for D (6 bases). The CDR3 contains 14 residues. Germline values: CDR1 MDHEN, CDR2 SYDVKM. Trimming pared 6 bases from V and 7 bases from J, leaving 18 bases between. The CDR3, as DNA: TGTGCCAGCAGGGCCCCGGGCAGGGGCCTTGAAGCTTTCTTT. It encodes CASRAPGRGLEAFF.

This clonotype was counted only a few times. The rearrangement links TRBV4-1 to TRBJ1-5; D ambiguous. V was shortened by 7 bases and J by 7 bases, with 5 bases between the two germline ends. The CDR3 totals 10 residues. Germline CDR1 MGHRA, CDR2 YSYEKL. CDR3 nucleotides: TGCGCCAGCAACGGGCAGCCCCAGCATTTT. Protein: CASNGQPQHF.

V and J are TRBV20-1 and TRBJ2-7; possible D gene TRBD2, 7 bases. Trimming pared 3 bases from V and 0 bases from J, leaving 18 bases between. Germline V gene lookup returns CDR1 DFQATT and CDR2 SNEGSKA (reference sequence). The CDR3 consists of 16 residues. The CDR3 DNA reads TGCAGTGCTAGGTCGGGGGGCAGGGTCCCCTCCTACGAGCAGTACTTC. Translating gives CSARSGGRVPSYEQYF.

Only a few counts were recorded for this clonotype. The gene calls are TRBV4-1 and TRBJ2-1; 8 bases map to TRBD2. The CDR3 consists of 16 residues. V shed 1 base, J shed 2 bases, and the junction held 4 bases outside the gene matches. The V gene's germline CDR1 is MGHRA and CDR2 YSYEKL. In DNA, the CDR3 is TGCGCCAGCAGCCAAGTGCAAGCGGGGGCCTACAATGAGCAGTTCTTC. This codes for CASSQVQAGAYNEQFF.

V usage is TRBV20-1 and J usage is TRBJ2-5; weak D call: TRBD2 (7 bases). The CDR3 runs to 15 residues. The germline V gene has CDR1 DFQATT and CDR2 SNEGSKA (reference sequence). The V end lost 5 bases, the J end lost 5 bases, and 21 bases lay between the germline ends. This chain's CDR3 is CSASPEGGLGETQYF. The CDR3, as DNA: TGCAGTGCTTCCCCGGAGGGGGGGCTTGGGGAGACCCAGTACTTC.

There are a few counts of this clonotype. This chain uses TRBV27 with TRBJ2-1; 8 nucleotides align to TRBD1. The CDR3 totals 15 residues. CDR1 and CDR2 from the germline V gene are MNHEY and SMNVEV (reference sequence). V dropped 5 bases and J dropped 2; count of bases not matched to a gene: 5. The chain's CDR3 is CASSMDRAAYNEQFF. The CDR3 coding sequence is TGTGCCAGCAGTATGGACAGGGCCGCCTACAATGAGCAGTTCTTC.

Only a few counts were recorded for this clonotype. This chain joins TRBV3-1 and TRBJ2-2; 8 bases align to TRBD1. Germline V gene data show CDR1 as LGHDT and CDR2 as YNNKEL (reference sequence). V was pared by 1 base and J by 1 base, with 23 bases of the junction left unmatched. The CDR3 extends over 23 amino acids. The CDR3 DNA reads TGTGCCAGCAGCCAAGTAATAGGGAGACAGGGGACCTCAGGATCCTTGAACACCGGGGAGCTGTTTTTT. It yields the protein CASSQVIGRQGTSGSLNTGELFF.